This T cell receptor beta chain was captured by sequencing in a study of beta chain features in type 1 diabetes. A word on this clone: Its antigen is currently unknown.

General study points: Moderate but significant shortening of TCRB CDR3s was recorded in all four CD4+ subsets from Type 1 diabetes patients.

Expressed TCRB transcripts were sequenced after all isolated RNA was converted to cDNA. Sequenced by immunoSEQ multiplex PCR; TCRdb stores in-frame clones only, minus some. The profile covers some 700,000 clones, with 13% appearing a single time and about 0.02% taken by the ten largest. Germline V gene data show CDR1 as MGHRA and CDR2 as YSYEKL. This CDR3 region has 16 residues. V dropped 0 bases and J dropped 2; count of bases not matched to a gene: 6. The receptor comes from a man aged 18 to 29 with type 1 diabetes. This sequence joins TRBV4-1 and TRBJ1-1; 7 nucleotides agree with TRBD1. The sample consisted of naive CD4+ T cells from blood. This CDR3 is CASSQDERGRNTEAFF. CDR3 sequence (DNA): TGCGCCAGCAGCCAAGATGAAAGGGGGCGAAACACTGAAGCTTTCTTT.